Shown below are 5 T cell receptor beta chains from a single sample sequenced in a study of blood T cell repertoires in COVID-19. Assay used: immunoSEQ multiplex PCR; TCRdb lists only in-frame clones, some missing. The sample yields approximately 60,000 clones, about 90% seen once. The sample consisted of peripheral blood. Receptors were obtained from a man between 60 and 70 years old with active or convalescent COVID-19.

The chain has TRBV7-9 and TRBJ1-2, with TRBD1 as a possible D gene (6 bases). The CDR3 is 15 residues long. Per germline, CDR1 SEHNR and CDR2 FQNEAQ (reference sequence). V was trimmed by 2 bases and J by 2 bases, leaving 12 bases between them. CDR3 nucleotide sequence: TGTGCCAGCAGCTTATCCGGGACAAGCAACTATGGCTACACCTTC. Translation: CASSLSGTSNYGYTF.

The chain uses TRBV19 and TRBJ2-1, with D possibly matching TRBD1 (5 bases). CDR3 length: 16 amino acids. Deletions cut 0 bases from V and 3 bases from J, with 12 bases between. Germline V lookup: CDR1 LNHDA, CDR2 SQIVND (reference sequence). The CDR3 nucleotides are TGTGCCAGTAGTATAGAGGCGGCAGGGCTCTACAATGAGCAGTTCTTC. Translating gives CASSIEAAGLYNEQFF.

The rearrangement joins TRBV14 to TRBJ2-2; 8 bases are shared with TRBD2. This CDR3 region has 16 residues. V shed 4 bases and J 2 bases; nucleotides not matched to a gene: 6. From germline, CDR1 is SGHDN and CDR2 FVKESK. The CDR3 is CASSPRTSTNTGELFF. CDR3 nucleotide sequence: TGTGCCAGCAGCCCACGGACTAGCACCAACACCGGGGAGCTGTTTTTT.

The rearrangement links TRBV2 to TRBJ2-2, with D maybe TRBD2 (6 bases). Trimming took 6 bases from V and 5 from J, leaving 19 bases between them. The germline CDR1 and CDR2 sequences are SNHLY and FYNNEI. The CDR3 runs 16 residues. The CDR3 loop is CASSPGLGAGTGELFF. The CDR3 DNA reads as TGTGCCAGCAGCCCTGGGTTAGGGGCGGGGACCGGGGAGCTGTTTTTT.

The gene calls are TRBV5-1 and TRBJ2-5, with TRBD2 matching 11 bases. V was clipped by 0 bases and J by 2 bases; unmatched bases: 6. This CDR3 is built from 17 residues. Germline CDR1 and CDR2: SGHRS and YFSETQ. This CDR3 reads CASSLGPGTSGQETQYF. The CDR3 region has the DNA TGCGCCAGCAGCTTGGGCCCCGGGACTAGCGGACAAGAGACCCAGTACTTC.